The 25 T cell receptor beta chains below were found in one sample sequenced in a study of CD8 T cells in ankylosing spondylitis (dated by TCRdb to about 2017). Receptors were amplified or captured by 5' RACE. The sample was run on an Illumina HiSeq 2500. TCRdb handled the public reads itself, with Q25 trimming in fastp and clone calling in MiXCR, and kept productive beta chains. A single entry per CDR3 protein holds the most common genes and DNA from its merged rows. In this sample the table shows roughly 440,000 distinct CDR3 sequences, over 15% of which occur a single time. The ten most abundant clones make up 0.85% to 1.3% of the sample. Their antigens remain unidentified. Beyond this particular receptor, the publication reports: A TCR beta motif of 8 or 9 highly homologous amino acid variants appeared characteristic of blood from ankylosing spondylitis patients.

The sequencing sample was made of blood, either unsorted or a sorted T cell fraction (not recorded which). Receptor source: a male donor with ankylosing spondylitis.

The chain joins TRBV3-1 to TRBJ1-4; TRBD1 matches at 10 bases. Germline values: CDR1 LGHDT, CDR2 YNNKEL (reference sequence). The length of the CDR3 is 17 residues. The V gene end was trimmed by 5 bases and the J gene end by 0 bases; junction bases not matched to a gene: 6. The DNA of the CDR3 is TGTGCCAGCAGCATACGGGACAGGGGAGCAACTAATGAAAAACTGTTTTTT. It specifies CASSIRDRGATNEKLFF.

This clonotype was counted only a few times. This chain connects TRBV25-1 to TRBJ2-5, with D tentatively TRBD2 (7 bases). This CDR3 region has 15 residues. Germline V CDR1 and CDR2: MGHDK, SYGVNS. V dropped 5 bases and J dropped 3 bases, with 16 bases sitting between them. The CDR3 spells CASSQAGQLKETQYF. The CDR3 coding sequence is TGTGCCAGCAGTCAAGCGGGACAATTAAAAGAGACCCAGTACTTC.

This clonotype was seen a few times. J is TRBJ1-1 and V is TRBV20-1; tentatively, D is TRBD1 (5 bases). Between the trimmed V and J ends, which lost 8 bases and 1 base, there was a span of 14 bases. The germline CDR1 and CDR2 sequences are DFQATT and SNEGSKA (reference sequence). The CDR3 has 13 amino acids. CDR3 protein: CSSAGTANTEAFF. The CDR3 DNA reads TGCAGTTCGGCCGGGACTGCGAACACTGAAGCTTTCTTT.

This chain joins TRBV7-2 and TRBJ2-7; D perhaps matches TRBD2 (6 bases). Trimming took off 4 bases at V and 7 bases at J, with 14 bases between the two ends. The CDR3 extends over 13 amino acids. From germline, CDR1 is SGHTA and CDR2 FQGNSA. In DNA, the CDR3 is TGTGCCAGCAGCTCTGGATGGGGGGTTGAGCAGTACTTC. This translates into CASSSGWGVEQYF.

This clonotype has just a few counts. The gene calls are TRBV30 and TRBJ2-1; 9 bases agree with TRBD1. CDR1 is GTSNPN and CDR2 is SVGIG in the germline V gene (reference sequence). With V trimmed by 2 bases and J by 5 bases, 4 bases remained unmatched. The CDR3 runs to 14 residues. Here the CDR3 DNA reads TGTGCCTGGAGTACAGGGGGCAAAAACAATGAGCAGTTCTTC. Protein product: CAWSTGGKNNEQFF.

This clonotype has more than one count but fewer than ten. This chain uses TRBV5-1 with TRBJ1-4; possibly TRBD1 for D (6 bases). The germline V gene has CDR1 SGHRS and CDR2 YFSETQ. Deletions cut 6 bases from V and 8 bases from J, with 17 bases between. The CDR3 has 14 residues. This CDR3 is CASTPVPGGEKLFF. CDR3 bases: TGCGCCAGCACCCCGGTGCCGGGGGGCGAAAAACTGTTTTTT.

CDR3 nucleotides: TGTGCCAGCACTAGCGTCTTCGCCTACGAGCAGTACTTC. Translation gives CASTSVFAYEQYF. The genes are TRBV12-3 or TRBV12-4 and TRBJ2-7; possible D gene TRBD2, 6 bases. The CDR3 extends over 13 amino acids. The V and J ends lost 7 bases and 2 bases respectively, with 12 bases between them.

This clonotype was detected ten times or more. This chain's CDR3 is CSARDHRLNTEAFF. DNA for the CDR3: TGCAGTGCTAGAGATCATAGGTTGAACACTGAAGCTTTCTTT. V is TRBV20-1 and J is TRBJ1-1, with unresolved D. The CDR3 contains 14 residues. With 0 bases removed from V and 0 bases from J, the gap between germline ends came to 8 bases. Germline CDR1 and CDR2: DFQATT and SNEGSKA (reference sequence).

This clonotype was observed a handful of times. The V gene is TRBV4-2, the J gene TRBJ2-2; 7 bases map to TRBD1. V shed 4 bases and J 2 bases; nucleotides not matched to a gene: 4. The germline V gene encodes CDR1 LGHNA and CDR2 YNFKEQ. The CDR3 is 15 amino acids. CDR3 sequence: CASSRGTENTGELFF. The CDR3 DNA reads as TGTGCCAGCAGCCGAGGGACAGAAAACACCGGGGAGCTGTTTTTT.

Here the CDR3 DNA reads TGTGCCAGCAAACGGAGCACAGATACGCAGTATTTT. Its translation is CASKRSTDTQYF. The genes are TRBV7-2 and TRBJ2-3, with D unresolved. CDR1 and CDR2 (germline): SGHTA, FQGNSA. V dropped 7 bases and J dropped 0 bases, with 5 bases sitting between them. CDR3 length equals 12 residues.

The chain employs TRBV5-1 and TRBJ1-3; tentatively, D is TRBD1 (5 bases). The CDR3 covers 14 residues. The V gene's germline CDR1 is SGHRS and CDR2 YFSETQ. Between the trimmed V and J ends, which lost 3 bases and 1 base, there was a span of 8 bases. The CDR3 nucleotides read TGCGCCAGCAGCTGGGACGTGTCTGGAAACACCATATATTTT. Protein product: CASSWDVSGNTIYF.

This clonotype was observed a handful of times. The chain recombines TRBV4-1 with TRBJ2-3; TRBD2 might be the D (7 bases). CDR3 length: 15 residues. Trimming left V 3 bases short and J 5 bases short, with 15 bases between. Germline V lookup: CDR1 MGHRA, CDR2 YSYEKL. Here the CDR3 DNA reads TGCGCCAGCAGCCATGGGGGGGCCAGGGGAGATACGCAGTATTTT. Its protein is CASSHGGARGDTQYF.

This clonotype was seen more than once but under ten times. This rearrangement joins TRBV10-3 to TRBJ2-1; TRBD1 might be the D (6 bases). The V and J ends lost 10 bases and 14 bases respectively, with 21 bases between them. Germline CDR1 reads ENHRY; CDR2 reads SYGVKD. CDR3 length: 12 residues. The CDR3 protein is CATRSEQGAEFF. The CDR3, as DNA: TGTGCCACCCGATCCGAACAGGGCGCCGAGTTCTTC.

The V gene is TRBV4-2, the J gene TRBJ2-3, with a weak D call TRBD1 (5 bases). The CDR3 extends over 20 amino acids. In germline, CDR1 is LGHNA, CDR2 YNFKEQ. V was clipped by 2 bases and J by 0 bases, with 24 bases between them. CDR3 bases: TGTGCCAGCAGCCAACGTATGGGGCCGAAGGGATTGACTAGCACAGATACGCAGTATTTT. This translates into CASSQRMGPKGLTSTDTQYF.

This rearrangement joins TRBV20-1 to TRBJ1-1; 10 bases line up with TRBD1. The CDR3 has 17 residues. Germline V gives CDR1 DFQATT, CDR2 SNEGSKA (reference sequence). After removal of 3 bases from V and 11 bases from J, the junction contained 21 bases not matched to a gene. CDR3 DNA: TGCAGTGCTAGGGATGGAGGCCGACAGGGGGCTGTTTATACGGCTTTCTTT. Protein sequence: CSARDGGRQGAVYTAFF.

V and J are TRBV27 and TRBJ2-5, with D tentatively TRBD2 (5 bases). V shed 5 bases and J shed 2 bases, with 18 bases lying between them. The CDR3 extends over 16 amino acids. Germline-derived CDR1 and CDR2 are MNHEY and SMNVEV (reference sequence). Here the CDR3 reads CASSPPSDLEQETQYF. The CDR3 nucleotides are TGTGCCAGCAGTCCCCCATCGGACTTGGAACAAGAGACCCAGTACTTC.

This chain connects TRBV12-5 to TRBJ2-1, with 8 bases identical to TRBD2. There are 18 residues in the CDR3. Per the germline V gene, CDR1 is LGHNT and CDR2 is FRNRAP. The V and J ends lost 8 bases and 0 bases, in that order; junction bases with no gene match: 15. The chain's CDR3 is CASTWNGITSGSYNEQFF. CDR3 coding DNA: TGTGCTAGTACATGGAATGGTATCACTAGCGGCTCCTACAATGAGCAGTTCTTC.

The sample holds a few counts of this clonotype. This chain uses TRBV5-1 with TRBJ2-1, with TRBD2 as a possible D gene (9 bases). CDR1 and CDR2 (germline): SGHRS, YFSETQ. V lost 6 bases to trimming and J lost 10 bases, with 20 bases between them. There are 14 residues in the CDR3. The CDR3 nucleotides read TGCGCCAGCACCCCAGGGGGCGGGAGGGGAGAGCAGTTCTTC. It specifies CASTPGGGRGEQFF. Drawing the rest from reference TRBV5-1 and TRBJ2-1, the complete variable domain is KAGVTQTPRYLIKTRGQQVTLSCSPISGHRSVSWYQQTPGQGLQFLFEYFSETQRNKGNFPGRFSGRQFSNSRSEMNVSTLELGDSALYLCASTPGGGRGEQFFGPGTRLTVL.

This clonotype came up once. This chain links TRBV20-1 with TRBJ2-1; D gene ambiguous. This CDR3 region has 15 residues. V dropped 1 base and J dropped 2 bases, with 12 bases sitting between them. Germline loops: CDR1 DFQATT, CDR2 SNEGSKA (reference sequence). The CDR3 region has the DNA TGCAGTGCTAGAGCCCCCACTAAGCCCTACAATGAGCAGTTCTTC. Its protein product is CSARAPTKPYNEQFF.

The table lists this clonotype with many counts. V gene TRBV29-1 combines with J gene TRBJ1-2; the D is unclear. Trimming stripped 4 bases from V and 6 bases from J, with 6 bases between. The germline gives CDR1 SQVTM, CDR2 ANQGSEA. The CDR3 is 10 residues long. CDR3 sequence: CSVGTDGYTF. Here the CDR3 DNA reads TGCAGCGTTGGGACCGATGGCTACACCTTC.

In this sample, this clonotype turned up many times. The chain employs TRBV7-2 and TRBJ2-7; TRBD1 might be the D (5 bases). Trimming left V 1 base short and J 0 bases short, with 7 bases between. The CDR3 contains 14 residues. Germline V gene data show CDR1 as SGHTA and CDR2 as FQGNSA. The CDR3, as DNA: TGTGCCAGCAGCTTAGACAGGAACTCCTACGAGCAGTACTTC. Its translation: CASSLDRNSYEQYF.

The chain carries TRBV20-1 and TRBJ1-1, with unresolved D. Looked up from germline, CDR1 is DFQATT and CDR2 is SNEGSKA (reference sequence). V was clipped by 6 bases and J by 6 bases, with 17 bases between them. CDR3 size: 13 residues. The CDR3 loop reads CSAIGSALAEAFF. Written as DNA, the CDR3 is TGCAGTGCCATTGGGTCCGCTCTGGCTGAAGCTTTCTTT.

This sequence joins TRBV10-1 and TRBJ2-3; D unclear. Trimming removed 2 bases from V and 11 bases from J, with 11 bases in between. The CDR3 sequence is 12 residues long. CDR1 is WNHNN, CDR2 SYGVQD, per germline (reference sequence). In nucleotides, the CDR3 is TGCGCCAGCAGTGAGACTCCCTCGGTGCAGTATTTT. As protein: CASSETPSVQYF.

This clonotype appeared a few times. The genes are TRBV28 and TRBJ2-4, with D perhaps TRBD2 (6 bases). The germline V gene has CDR1 MDHEN and CDR2 SYDVKM. V was clipped by 7 bases and J by 8 bases, with 21 bases between them. The CDR3 contains 15 residues. In DNA form, the CDR3 reads TGTGCCAGCACCAAAGGGATCCAGGGAGGTTACATTCAGTACTTC. Its translation is CASTKGIQGGYIQYF. Drawing the rest from reference TRBV28 and TRBJ2-4, the complete variable domain is DVKVTQSSRYLVKRTGEKVFLECVQDMDHENMFWYRQDPGLGLRLIYFSYDVKMKEKGDIPEGYSVSREKKERFSLILESASTNQTSMYLCASTKGIQGGYIQYFGAGTRLSVL.

The chain employs TRBV27 and TRBJ2-2; 12 bases agree with TRBD1. CDR1 is MNHEY and CDR2 is SMNVEV in the germline V gene (reference sequence). The J segment lost 3 bases and the V segment lost 5 bases, leaving 4 bases of the junction unmatched. The CDR3 extends over 16 amino acids. DNA for the CDR3: TGTGCCAGCAGTATCGGGACAGGGGGCGACACCGGGGAGCTGTTTTTT. It encodes CASSIGTGGDTGELFF.